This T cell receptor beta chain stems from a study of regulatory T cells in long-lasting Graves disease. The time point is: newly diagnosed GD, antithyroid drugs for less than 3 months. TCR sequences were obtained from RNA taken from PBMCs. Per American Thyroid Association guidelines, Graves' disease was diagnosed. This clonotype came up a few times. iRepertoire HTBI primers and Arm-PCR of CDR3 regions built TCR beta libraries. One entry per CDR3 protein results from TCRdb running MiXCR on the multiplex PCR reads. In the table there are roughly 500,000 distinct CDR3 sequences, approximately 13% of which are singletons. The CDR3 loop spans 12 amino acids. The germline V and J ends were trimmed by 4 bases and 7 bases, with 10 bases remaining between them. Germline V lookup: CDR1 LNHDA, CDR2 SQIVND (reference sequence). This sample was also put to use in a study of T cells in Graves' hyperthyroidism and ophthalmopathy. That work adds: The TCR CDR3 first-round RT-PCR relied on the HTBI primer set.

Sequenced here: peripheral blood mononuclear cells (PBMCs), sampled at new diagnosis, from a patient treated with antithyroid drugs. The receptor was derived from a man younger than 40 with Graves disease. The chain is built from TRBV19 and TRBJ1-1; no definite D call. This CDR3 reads CASSRPVGEAFF. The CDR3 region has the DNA TGTGCCAGTAGTAGACCCGTTGGTGAAGCTTTCTTT.